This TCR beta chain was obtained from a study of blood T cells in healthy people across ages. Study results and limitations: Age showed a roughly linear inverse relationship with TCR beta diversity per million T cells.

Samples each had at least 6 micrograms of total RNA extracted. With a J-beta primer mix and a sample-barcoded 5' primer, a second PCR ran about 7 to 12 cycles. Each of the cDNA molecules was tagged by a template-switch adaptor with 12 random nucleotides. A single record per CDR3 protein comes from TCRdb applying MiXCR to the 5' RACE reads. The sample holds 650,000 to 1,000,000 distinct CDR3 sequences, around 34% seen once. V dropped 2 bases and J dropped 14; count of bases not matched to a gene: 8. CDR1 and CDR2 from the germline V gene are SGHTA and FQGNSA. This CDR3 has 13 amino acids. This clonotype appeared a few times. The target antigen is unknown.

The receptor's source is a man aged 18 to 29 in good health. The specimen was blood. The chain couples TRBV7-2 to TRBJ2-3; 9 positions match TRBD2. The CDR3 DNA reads TGTGCCAGCAGCTTATACAGGACTAGCGAAGCGTATTTT. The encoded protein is CASSLYRTSEAYF.